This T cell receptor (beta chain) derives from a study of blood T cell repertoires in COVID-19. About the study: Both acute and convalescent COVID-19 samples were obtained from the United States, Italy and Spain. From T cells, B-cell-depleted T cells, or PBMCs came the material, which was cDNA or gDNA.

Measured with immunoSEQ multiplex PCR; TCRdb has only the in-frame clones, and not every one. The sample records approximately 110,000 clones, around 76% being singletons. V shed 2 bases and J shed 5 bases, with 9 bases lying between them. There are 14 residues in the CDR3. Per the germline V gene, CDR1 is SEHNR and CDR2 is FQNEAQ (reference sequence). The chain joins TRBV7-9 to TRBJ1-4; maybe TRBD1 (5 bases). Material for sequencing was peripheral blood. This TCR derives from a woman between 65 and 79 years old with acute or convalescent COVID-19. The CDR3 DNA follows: TGTGCCAGCAGCTTAATGCAGGGAAATGAAAAACTGTTTTTT. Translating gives CASSLMQGNEKLFF.